The 24 T cell receptor beta chains presented below share a single source sample, sequenced in a study of blood T cell repertoires in COVID-19. Profiling relied on immunoSEQ multiplex PCR, and the TCRdb table lists in-frame clones only, not all of them. The sample has about 140,000 clones, roughly 80% seen once; the top ten hold around 9.9%. The sample comprised peripheral blood. All receptors derive from a man aged 60-69 years who had recovered from COVID-19.

This chain uses TRBV6-5 with TRBJ2-2; D is undetermined. V gave up 10 bases and J gave up 3 bases, with 9 bases separating them. CDR1 is MNHEY, CDR2 SVGAGI, per germline. There are 12 residues in the CDR3. As DNA, the CDR3 is TGTGCCACCTCCCGGGACACCGGGGAGCTGTTTTTT. Protein sequence: CATSRDTGELFF.

The chain carries TRBV4-3 and TRBJ2-7; TRBD2 agrees at 7 bases. Per germline, CDR1 LGHNA and CDR2 YSLEER. The trim removed 0 bases at V and 3 bases at J, leaving 8 bases unmatched. CDR3 length equals 16 residues. CDR3 DNA: TGCGCCAGCAGCCAAGATTTAGCGGGCTCCTTCTACGAGCAGTACTTC. It translates to CASSQDLAGSFYEQYF.

This clone was observed a few times. The chain is built from TRBV7-3 and TRBJ2-1; TRBD2 is a possible D gene (6 bases). Trimming stripped 6 bases from V and 4 bases from J, with 19 bases between. The CDR3 consists of 16 residues. Looked up from germline, CDR1 is SGHTA and CDR2 is FQGTGA. CDR3 sequence: CASSPLEKRVYNEQFF. DNA of the CDR3: TGTGCCAGCAGTCCCCTCGAAAAGCGGGTATACAATGAGCAGTTCTTC.

The chain joins TRBV2 to TRBJ2-1; TRBD2 matches at 11 bases. The germline CDR1 and CDR2 sequences are SNHLY and FYNNEI. J gave up 7 bases and V 5 bases, and 7 bases lay outside the gene matches. CDR3 size: 15 residues. As DNA, the CDR3 is TGTGCCAGCAGTCCGACAACTAGCGGGAGTAATGAGCAGTTCTTC. This encodes CASSPTTSGSNEQFF.

This clone was counted only a few times. V usage is TRBV4-1 and J usage is TRBJ2-3, with 9 bases matching TRBD2. The J segment lost 4 bases and the V segment lost 0 bases, leaving 2 bases of the junction unmatched. Germline values: CDR1 MGHRA, CDR2 YSYEKL. CDR3 length: 15 residues. The CDR3 protein is CASSQDRGGADTQYF. For the CDR3, the DNA is TGCGCCAGCAGCCAAGATCGCGGGGGGGCAGATACGCAGTATTTT.

CDR3 DNA: TGTGCCAGCTCACCGCAGGGGTCTGGAAACACCATATATTTT. Its translation is CASSPQGSGNTIYF. This chain uses TRBV18 with TRBJ1-3, with D possibly TRBD1 on 6 matching bases. Trimming took off 3 bases at V and 1 base at J, with 7 bases between the two ends. The germline V gene has CDR1 KGHSH and CDR2 LQKENI. The length of the CDR3 is 14 residues.

Here the CDR3 reads CASSLRTGGGEQYF. CDR3 coding DNA: TGTGCCAGCAGCTTACGGACAGGGGGTGGGGAGCAGTACTTC. The rearrangement links TRBV7-2 to TRBJ2-7, with 10 bases matching TRBD1. This CDR3 comprises 14 residues. J gave up 7 bases and V 2 bases, and 5 bases lay outside the gene matches. Per germline, CDR1 SGHTA and CDR2 FQGNSA. Based on the CDR3 plus reference TRBV7-2 and TRBJ2-7, the full variable domain is GAGVSQSPSNKVTEKGKDVELRCDPISGHTALYWYRQSLGQGLEFLIYFQGNSAPDKSGLPSDRFSAERTGGSVSTLTIQRTQQEDSAVYLCASSLRTGGGEQYFGPGTRLTVT.

The chain uses TRBV27 and TRBJ2-7; 10 bases match TRBD2. Germline CDR1 MNHEY, CDR2 SMNVEV (reference sequence). Trimming took 5 bases from V and 0 from J; bases not matched to a gene: 7. The CDR3 runs to 16 residues. The CDR3: CASSPYRTSGSYEQYF. The CDR3 DNA follows: TGTGCCAGCAGTCCCTATCGGACTAGCGGCTCCTACGAGCAGTACTTC.

The V gene is TRBV11-2, the J gene TRBJ2-1; TRBD1 aligns across 9 bases. From germline, CDR1 is SGHAT and CDR2 FQNNGV. The V and J ends lost 1 base and 5 bases, in that order; junction bases with no gene match: 6. This CDR3 has 16 residues. CDR3 protein: CASSLVGQGIHNEQFF. The CDR3 DNA sequence: TGTGCCAGCAGCTTAGTCGGACAGGGGATACACAATGAGCAGTTCTTC.

V is TRBV10-2 and J is TRBJ2-3, with TRBD2 matching 16 bases. Germline-derived CDR1 and CDR2 are WSHSY and SAAADI. V lost 7 bases to trimming and J lost 2 bases; unmatched junction nucleotides: 6. The CDR3 totals 17 residues. In DNA, the CDR3 is TGCGCCAGCAAAGGGACTAGCGGGGGGGCTTACACAGATACGCAGTATTTT. Its translation is CASKGTSGGAYTDTQYF.

The CDR3 sequence is CASSPGTGSTEAFF. The DNA for the CDR3 is TGTGCCAGCAGCCCCGGGACAGGGAGCACTGAAGCTTTCTTT. The chain recombines TRBV6-2 or TRBV6-3 with TRBJ1-1, with TRBD1 matching 9 bases. Trimming removed 6 bases from V and 4 bases from J; junction bases left unmatched: 6. CDR1 is MNHEY and CDR2 is SVGEGT in the germline V gene. The CDR3 totals 14 residues.

The CDR3 coding sequence is TGCGCCAGCAGCACCGGGACAGGGACAGATACGCAGTATTTT. It translates to CASSTGTGTDTQYF. The chain links TRBV5-1 to TRBJ2-3; 9 positions agree with TRBD1. The CDR3 covers 14 residues. V gave up 4 bases and J gave up 3 bases; unmatched junction bases: 3. Germline V lookup: CDR1 SGHRS, CDR2 YFSETQ.

V is TRBV6-5 and J is TRBJ1-3; tentative D call: TRBD1 (6 bases). Germline assignment: CDR1 MNHEY and CDR2 SVGAGI. Deletions cut 1 base from V and 4 bases from J, with 11 bases between. CDR3 length: 15 residues. CDR3 protein: CASSYWGGAGNTIYF. In DNA form, the CDR3 reads TGTGCCAGCAGTTACTGGGGGGGCGCGGGAAACACCATATATTTT.

The chain has TRBV5-1 and TRBJ1-1; D not resolved. V lost 4 bases to trimming and J lost 0 bases, with 10 bases between them. The germline CDR1 and CDR2 sequences are SGHRS and YFSETQ. This CDR3 has 14 residues. CDR3 sequence (DNA): TGCGCCAGCAGCCGAACGGGGTTGAACACTGAAGCTTTCTTT. It codes for CASSRTGLNTEAFF.

The V and J genes are TRBV4-2 and TRBJ2-1; 7 bases are shared with TRBD1. The CDR3 is made up of 16 amino acids. After removal of 0 bases from V and 1 base from J, the junction contained 3 bases not matched to a gene. Germline CDR1 LGHNA, CDR2 YNFKEQ. The CDR3 is CASSQDGTVSYNEQFF. The CDR3, as DNA: TGTGCCAGCAGCCAAGACGGGACAGTTTCCTACAATGAGCAGTTCTTC.

This clone was observed once. This chain joins TRBV6-2 or TRBV6-3 and TRBJ2-5; 9 bases are a match to TRBD2. The trim removed 4 bases at V and 6 bases at J, leaving 6 bases unmatched. This CDR3 has 14 residues. From germline, CDR1 is MNHEY and CDR2 SVGEGT. CDR3 amino acids: CASSSPGTSKTQYF. In DNA, the CDR3 is TGTGCCAGCAGTTCGCCCGGGACTAGCAAGACCCAGTACTTC.

The CDR3 here is CASSQILTSGRAGEQFF. CDR3 DNA: TGCGCCAGCAGCCAGATTCTAACTAGCGGGAGGGCCGGTGAGCAGTTCTTC. V is TRBV4-1 and J is TRBJ2-1, with 13 positions matching TRBD2. The ends lost 3 bases at V and 9 bases at J; junction bases unmatched: 11. The CDR3 runs to 17 residues. Germline CDR1 and CDR2: MGHRA and YSYEKL.

This clone has ten or more counts. This sequence joins TRBV9 and TRBJ1-1; the D gene is possibly TRBD1 (5 bases). The germline CDR1 and CDR2 sequences are SGDLS and YYNGEE. The CDR3 is 15 amino acids. V shed 4 bases and J shed 1 base, with 14 bases lying between them. CDR3 coding DNA: TGTGCCAGCAGCCCCCGGGGGGTGGAGAACACTGAAGCTTTCTTT. Its protein product is CASSPRGVENTEAFF.

The chain recombines TRBV3-1 (or the pseudogene TRBV3-2) with TRBJ1-4, with 9 bases identical to TRBD1. V shed 4 bases and J 4 bases; nucleotides not matched to a gene: 10. CDR3 size: 17 residues. Germline CDR1 LGHDT, CDR2 YNNKEL (reference sequence). For the CDR3, the DNA is TGTGCCAGCAGCCCGACCGGGACAGGGTTCGGTAATGAAAAACTGTTTTTT. As protein: CASSPTGTGFGNEKLFF.

This clone was counted between two and nine times. This sequence joins TRBV12-3 or TRBV12-4 and TRBJ1-5; perhaps TRBD1 as D (6 bases). This CDR3 region has 13 residues. V was cut by 3 bases and J by 8 bases, with 11 bases left in between. CDR3 sequence reads: CASSLRGGEPQHF. The CDR3 nucleotides read TGTGCCAGCAGTTTGAGGGGGGGCGAGCCCCAGCATTTT.

This clone has just one count. This sequence joins TRBV4-1 and TRBJ1-2; maybe TRBD1 (6 bases). V was shortened by 1 base and J by 7 bases, with 16 bases between the two germline ends. The CDR3 totals 15 residues. Germline V gives CDR1 MGHRA, CDR2 YSYEKL. For the CDR3, the DNA is TGCGCCAGCAGCCAAGTAGGTCACCAGGGGCCTGGCTACACCTTC. It encodes CASSQVGHQGPGYTF.

The V gene is TRBV4-3, the J gene TRBJ1-2; the D is unclear. CDR3 length: 14 residues. Trimming took off 0 bases at V and 3 bases at J, with 8 bases between the two ends. Germline V gene lookup returns CDR1 LGHNA and CDR2 YSLEER. CDR3 DNA sequence: TGCGCCAGCAGCCAAGAGAGGAGGTACTATGGCTACACCTTC. It codes for CASSQERRYYGYTF.

On this clone itself: The same CDR3 also results from other DNA sequences found in this sample. CDR3 in DNA: TGTGCCAGCAGTTTCAGGGGGAACACTGAAGCTTTCTTT. It codes for CASSFRGNTEAFF. This chain links TRBV27 with TRBJ1-1, with a tentative D call TRBD1 (6 bases). This CDR3 contains 13 residues. The germline CDR1 and CDR2 sequences are MNHEY and SMNVEV (reference sequence). V gave up 3 bases and J gave up 1 base, with 6 bases separating them.

This chain's CDR3 is CAISDLELDRDGDSGNTIYF. CDR3 nucleotides: TGTGCCATCAGTGATCTCGAGTTGGACAGGGATGGGGACTCTGGAAACACCATATATTTT. This chain connects TRBV10-3 to TRBJ1-3; TRBD1 aligns across 8 bases. Germline values: CDR1 ENHRY, CDR2 SYGVKD. The CDR3 sequence is 20 residues long. V was clipped by 3 bases and J by 0 bases; unmatched bases: 16.